This record covers a single T cell receptor (beta chain). This record comes from a study of blood T cell repertoires in COVID-19. The wider study: Collection of acute and convalescent COVID-19 samples took place in the United States, Italy and Spain. PBMCs, B-cell-depleted T cells, or T cells were the source of the cDNA or gDNA that made up the material.

Per the original methods: Estimates of nucleated cell counts were drawn from the amplification of reference gene primers. The repertoire was sequenced with immunoSEQ multiplex PCR; TCRdb's copy has only in-frame clones and lacks some. The DNA gave D and trimming, while V, J and clone size come from that table. The sample shows almost 50,000 clones, around 79% of them seen only once. V was cut by 8 bases and J by 4 bases, with 21 bases left in between. The germline CDR1 and CDR2 sequences are MDHEN and SYDVKM. CDR3 length: 16 residues. V gene TRBV28 combines with J gene TRBJ1-5; no reliable D call. The receptor was derived from a man aged 70 or older with acute or convalescent COVID-19. The sample comprised peripheral blood. The CDR3 loop is CASPPRANVGNQPQHF. Written as DNA, the CDR3 is TGTGCCAGCCCCCCGCGGGCAAATGTTGGAAATCAGCCCCAGCATTTT.